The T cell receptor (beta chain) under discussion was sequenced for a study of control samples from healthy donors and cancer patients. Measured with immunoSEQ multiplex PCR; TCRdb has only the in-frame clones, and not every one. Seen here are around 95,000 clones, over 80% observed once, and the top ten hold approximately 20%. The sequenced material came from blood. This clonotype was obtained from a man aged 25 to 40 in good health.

In DNA form, the CDR3 reads TGTGCCAGTAGTCCGGGCGGGGGCCTTAATGAAAAACTGTTTTTT. Amino acids: CASSPGGGLNEKLFF. V and J are TRBV19 and TRBJ1-4; the D gene is possibly TRBD1 (6 bases). The ends were cut back, 5 bases at V and 4 bases at J, with 14 bases in the middle. The V gene's germline CDR1 is LNHDA and CDR2 SQIVND (reference sequence). There are 15 residues in the CDR3.